The 29 T cell receptor beta chains below all came from one sample that was sequenced in a study of blood T cell repertoires in COVID-19. Clones were sequenced by immunoSEQ multiplex PCR, and TCRdb holds only the in-frame ones, with some missing. The sample includes about 300,000 clones, 80% to 95% of them seen just once. Source material: peripheral blood. The receptors derive from a woman aged 30 to 39 with COVID-19, enrolled during active disease.

The chain carries TRBV5-1 and TRBJ2-7; 10 bases line up with TRBD2. V was clipped by 0 bases and J by 2 bases; unmatched bases: 8. This CDR3 is 17 amino acids long. From germline, CDR1 is SGHRS and CDR2 YFSETQ. The CDR3 reads CASSLGGSGRTAYEQYF. Here the CDR3 DNA reads TGCGCCAGCAGCTTGGGGGGTAGCGGGAGGACAGCCTACGAGCAGTACTTC.

The chain carries TRBV25-1 and TRBJ1-1; no firm D call. This CDR3 has 15 amino acids. V was clipped by 3 bases and J by 1 base, with 12 bases between them. Germline V gene lookup returns CDR1 MGHDK and CDR2 SYGVNS. As DNA, the CDR3 is TGTGCCAGCAGTGATTCTAGACGGCAGAACACTGAAGCTTTCTTT. This gives the protein CASSDSRRQNTEAFF.

The rearrangement links TRBV6-1 to TRBJ2-3; 9 nucleotides align to TRBD2. The CDR3 has 17 amino acids. After removal of 4 bases from V and 5 bases from J, the junction contained 13 bases not matched to a gene. Germline V gives CDR1 MNHNS, CDR2 SASEGT. Here the CDR3 DNA reads TGTGCCAGCAGTGCCGCGGGGGGCGGGAGGGGTAGAGATACGCAGTATTTT. The encoded protein is CASSAAGGGRGRDTQYF.

This clone has a single count. The chain carries TRBV5-4 and TRBJ1-2; no clear D. Per the germline V gene, CDR1 is SGHNT and CDR2 is YYREEE (reference sequence). The CDR3 loop spans 14 amino acids. The ends were cut back, 0 bases at V and 4 bases at J, with 10 bases in the middle. The CDR3 DNA follows: TGTGCCAGCAGCTTGGAGCAGGACTTCTATGGCTACACCTTC. Protein: CASSLEQDFYGYTF.

A single count supports this clone. V is TRBV25-1 and J is TRBJ2-5; 8 nucleotides agree with TRBD1. The length of the CDR3 is 15 residues. Germline CDR1 MGHDK, CDR2 SYGVNS. V trimming: 3 bases; J trimming: 3 bases; junction bases outside the gene matches: 6. The CDR3 is CASSDPGQVKETQYF. CDR3 DNA sequence: TGTGCCAGCAGTGACCCGGGACAGGTAAAAGAGACCCAGTACTTC.

The V and J genes are TRBV25-1 and TRBJ1-3; D is uncertain. The V gene lost 3 bases and the J gene lost 4 bases, with 13 bases spanning the gap. CDR3 size: 15 residues. Germline loops: CDR1 MGHDK, CDR2 SYGVNS. This CDR3 is CASSEGTVGGNTIYF. CDR3 nucleotides: TGTGCCAGCAGTGAGGGCACAGTTGGAGGAAACACCATATATTTT. Drawing the rest from reference TRBV25-1 and TRBJ1-3, the complete variable domain is EADIYQTPRYLVIGTGKKITLECSQTMGHDKMYWYQQDPGMELHLIHYSYGVNSTEKGDLSSESTVSRIRTEHFPLTLESARPSHTSQYLCASSEGTVGGNTIYFGEGSWLTVV.

The rearrangement uses TRBV10-2 and TRBJ2-1; 15 bases agree with TRBD2. The CDR3 is 17 amino acids. Germline-derived CDR1 and CDR2 are WSHSY and SAAADI. The junction had 10 bases not matched to a gene; V was cut back by 6 bases and J by 7 bases. The CDR3 DNA reads as TGCGCCAGCAGACAAGGACTAGCGGGAGGGCCCTCGAATGAGCAGTTCTTC. Translated: CASRQGLAGGPSNEQFF.

This sequence joins TRBV5-5 and TRBJ2-7, with 7 bases lining up with TRBD2. The germline gives CDR1 SGHKS, CDR2 YYEKEE (reference sequence). Germline trimming cut 3 bases from V and 1 base from J; bases unmatched to any gene: 4. This CDR3 comprises 14 residues. The CDR3 region is CASSWTGGSYEQYF. CDR3 nucleotides: TGTGCCAGCAGCTGGACGGGGGGATCCTACGAGCAGTACTTC.

As for this clone: One end of the junction does not line up with germline, which may come from a read error. The V call is TRBV20-1, the J call TRBJ1-1; TRBD1 might be the D (6 bases). The CDR3 sequence is 12 residues long. Germline V CDR1 and CDR2: DFQATT, SNEGSKA (reference sequence). The CDR3 DNA sequence: TGCAGTGCTAGTTTGTGGGACACGGAAGCTTTCTTT. It yields the protein CSASLWDTEAFF.

This clone was counted once. V gene TRBV11-3 combines with J gene TRBJ2-1; the match to TRBD2 covers 7 bases. V shed 3 bases and J 7 bases; nucleotides not matched to a gene: 9. The V gene's germline CDR1 is SGHNT and CDR2 YENEEA. The CDR3 length is 15 residues. Here the CDR3 reads CASSLGRALGNEQFF. The CDR3 DNA reads as TGTGCCAGCAGCTTGGGGAGGGCCCTTGGAAATGAGCAGTTCTTC.

The rearrangement links TRBV12-5 to TRBJ2-3; 8 bases map to TRBD2. This CDR3 spans 17 amino acids. Per germline, CDR1 LGHNT and CDR2 FRNRAP. V was pared by 0 bases and J by 0 bases, with 5 bases of the junction left unmatched. CDR3 protein: CASGLVIASGSTDTQYF. The CDR3 DNA is TGTGCTAGTGGTTTGGTAATCGCTAGCGGGAGCACAGATACGCAGTATTTT.

The chain carries TRBV2 and TRBJ2-5; tentative D call: TRBD1 (5 bases). V dropped 9 bases and J dropped 5 bases, with 19 bases sitting between them. Germline values: CDR1 SNHLY, CDR2 FYNNEI. This CDR3 contains 14 residues. The CDR3 coding sequence is TGTGCCAGAGGAACGACCAGGGTCCAGGAGACCCAGTACTTC. Its translation: CARGTTRVQETQYF.

The CDR3 is CASSPPNSYEKLFF. The CDR3 DNA reads TGTGCCAGCAGCCCTCCTAACAGCTATGAAAAACTGTTTTTT. This chain uses TRBV13 with TRBJ1-4; D ambiguous. Germline CDR1 and CDR2: PRHDT and FYEKMQ (reference sequence). V lost 5 bases, J lost 6 bases, and 13 bases lay in between. This CDR3 comprises 14 residues.

V usage is TRBV2 and J usage is TRBJ1-1, with unresolved D. Trimming stripped 7 bases from V and 3 bases from J, with 6 bases between. This CDR3 is 11 amino acids long. Germline V gene data show CDR1 as SNHLY and CDR2 as FYNNEI. The chain's CDR3 is CASTRYTEAFF. Here the CDR3 DNA reads TGTGCCAGCACCCGTTACACTGAAGCTTTCTTT.

The chain links TRBV19 to TRBJ2-1; possible D gene TRBD1, 5 bases. Germline-derived CDR1 and CDR2 are LNHDA and SQIVND (reference sequence). Deletions cut 1 base from V and 7 bases from J, with 14 bases between. This CDR3 region has 15 residues. CDR3 sequence: CASSIVWGSGNEQFF. The CDR3, as DNA: TGTGCCAGTAGTATAGTGTGGGGTTCAGGGAATGAGCAGTTCTTC.

The chain recombines TRBV15 with TRBJ2-3; 7 bases are shared with TRBD2. J gave up 3 bases and V 3 bases, and 6 bases lay outside the gene matches. The V gene's germline CDR1 is LNHNV and CDR2 YYDKDF (reference sequence). The CDR3 contains 15 residues. The CDR3 loop reads CATSRGAGTTDTQYF. The CDR3 region has the DNA TGTGCCACCAGCAGGGGAGCGGGAACAACAGATACGCAGTATTTT. The full variable domain, its missing parts supplied by reference TRBV15 and TRBJ2-3, is DAMVIQNPRYQVTQFGKPVTLSCSQTLNHNVMYWYQQKSSQAPKLLFHYYDKDFNNEADTPDNFQSRRPNTSFCFLDIRSPGLGDTAMYLCATSRGAGTTDTQYFGPGTRLTVL.

This rearrangement joins TRBV19 to TRBJ2-1; 7 bases are shared with TRBD1. CDR3 size: 12 residues. CDR1 is LNHDA and CDR2 is SQIVND in the germline V gene (reference sequence). V gave up 5 bases and J gave up 9 bases; unmatched junction bases: 4. The CDR3 DNA follows: TGTGCCAGTAGTGACAGGGCCCTTGAGCAGTTCTTC. Amino acids: CASSDRALEQFF.

For this clone: Different DNA sequences within this sample yield the same CDR3. The chain has TRBV15 and TRBJ1-1; a possible D gene is TRBD1 (5 bases). The CDR3 contains 13 residues. CDR1 is LNHNV and CDR2 is YYDKDF in the germline V gene (reference sequence). The V gene lost 2 bases and the J gene lost 2 bases, with 6 bases spanning the gap. Here the CDR3 reads CATSRQGNTEAFF. CDR3 nucleotides: TGTGCCACCAGCAGACAGGGTAACACTGAAGCTTTCTTT.

V is TRBV2 and J is TRBJ1-2; weak D call: TRBD1 (5 bases). The germline V gene has CDR1 SNHLY and CDR2 FYNNEI. This CDR3 has 12 amino acids. With 2 bases removed from V and 8 bases from J, the gap between germline ends came to 9 bases. The CDR3 sequence: CASSEWRDGYTF. The CDR3 nucleotides read TGTGCCAGCAGTGAATGGAGGGACGGCTACACCTTC.

The chain uses TRBV6-5 and TRBJ1-4; D unclear. From germline, CDR1 is MNHEY and CDR2 SVGAGI. Trimming left V 3 bases short and J 6 bases short, with 8 bases between. This CDR3 is 13 amino acids long. The CDR3 DNA sequence: TGTGCCAGCAGTTATGGGCGGGATGAAAAACTGTTTTTT. Protein sequence: CASSYGRDEKLFF.

The chain is built from TRBV29-1 and TRBJ2-3, with 11 bases lining up with TRBD2. J gave up 6 bases and V 6 bases, and 17 bases lay outside the gene matches. This CDR3 is built from 17 residues. Germline V lookup: CDR1 SQVTM, CDR2 ANQGSEA. As DNA, the CDR3 is TGCAGCGTCCGTGCTCCTCTCTTAGCGGGAGGGCCGGATACGCAGTATTTT. Amino acid sequence: CSVRAPLLAGGPDTQYF.

The V and J genes are TRBV5-1 and TRBJ2-3; a possible D gene is TRBD1 (5 bases). In germline, CDR1 is SGHRS, CDR2 YFSETQ. The CDR3 runs 14 residues. The V end lost 0 bases, the J end lost 5 bases, and 10 bases lay between the germline ends. CDR3 region: CASSLDRKGDTQYF. CDR3 nucleotides: TGCGCCAGCAGCTTGGACAGGAAAGGAGATACGCAGTATTTT. Using reference TRBV5-1 and TRBJ2-3 for the parts outside the CDR3, the full variable domain is KAGVTQTPRYLIKTRGQQVTLSCSPISGHRSVSWYQQTPGQGLQFLFEYFSETQRNKGNFPGRFSGRQFSNSRSEMNVSTLELGDSALYLCASSLDRKGDTQYFGPGTRLTVL.

The rearrangement links TRBV6-5 to TRBJ1-6; D not resolved. CDR1 and CDR2 from the germline V gene are MNHEY and SVGAGI. V lost 5 bases and J lost 14, with 19 bases in between. This CDR3 contains 14 residues. The CDR3 sequence is CASSPSLGGSTLHF. CDR3 nucleotide sequence: TGTGCCAGCAGTCCCTCGCTTGGAGGGTCCACCCTCCACTTT.

The chain couples TRBV30 to TRBJ2-5, with no clear D. Germline V gene lookup returns CDR1 GTSNPN and CDR2 SVGIG (reference sequence). Trimming removed 1 base from V and 4 bases from J, with 7 bases in between. This CDR3 region has 12 residues. As DNA, the CDR3 is TGTGCCTGGAGTGGAGTGAGAGAGACCCAGTACTTC. It translates to CAWSGVRETQYF.

This clone was observed a few times. The chain links TRBV5-1 to TRBJ1-1; D unresolved. Trimming shortened V by 3 bases and J by 0 bases, and 6 bases separated the two germline ends. The CDR3 covers 13 residues. Per germline, CDR1 SGHRS and CDR2 YFSETQ. The CDR3 is CASSSQVNTEAFF. In DNA, the CDR3 is TGCGCCAGCAGCTCGCAGGTGAACACTGAAGCTTTCTTT.

The rearrangement uses TRBV19 and TRBJ1-5; TRBD1 matches at 11 bases. The CDR3 is made up of 16 amino acids. Germline V gene lookup returns CDR1 LNHDA and CDR2 SQIVND (reference sequence). V gave up 4 bases and J gave up 1 base; unmatched junction bases: 3. The CDR3 DNA is TGTGCCAGTAGTACCCGGGACAGGGGGAGCAATCAGCCCCAGCATTTT. Translation gives CASSTRDRGSNQPQHF.

The chain joins TRBV11-2 to TRBJ2-1; D is ambiguous. The germline gives CDR1 SGHAT, CDR2 FQNNGV. The CDR3 consists of 15 residues. V shed 3 bases and J shed 0 bases, with 9 bases lying between them. CDR3 nucleotide sequence: TGTGCCAGCAGCTTCCTTAGTGGCTCCTACAATGAGCAGTTCTTC. It translates to CASSFLSGSYNEQFF.

The genes are TRBV12-5 and TRBJ2-1; 7 bases map to TRBD2. CDR1 is LGHNT, CDR2 FRNRAP, per germline. Unmatched junction bases numbered 10, after V lost 0 bases and J lost 2 bases. The CDR3 has 18 amino acids. In DNA, the CDR3 is TGTGCTAGTGGTTTGGTAAAGGGGCTAGCGGTCACCTACAATGAGCAGTTCTTC. Protein sequence: CASGLVKGLAVTYNEQFF.

This rearrangement joins TRBV2 to TRBJ1-5; tentative D call: TRBD1 (5 bases). Trimming stripped 7 bases from V and 0 bases from J, with 7 bases between. The germline V gene encodes CDR1 SNHLY and CDR2 FYNNEI. The CDR3 has 13 amino acids. The CDR3 loop is CASTQGSNQPQHF. The CDR3 nucleotides are TGTGCCAGCACCCAGGGTAGCAATCAGCCCCAGCATTTT. Complete variable domain (other parts from reference TRBV2 and TRBJ1-5): EPEVTQTPSHQVTQMGQEVILRCVPISNHLYFYWYRQILGQKVEFLVSFYNNEISEKSEIFDDQFSVERPDGSNFTLKIRSTKLEDSAMYFCASTQGSNQPQHFGDGTRLSIL.